Presented here are 23 T cell receptor beta chains from one specimen sequenced in a study of neoadjuvant anti-PD-1 for oral cavity cancer. The time point denotes: after neoadjuvant nivolumab, at surgical resection. Some clones are missing from TCRdb's copy, which holds only in-frame ones; the method was immunoSEQ multiplex PCR. The sample contains thousands of clones, around 75% of which appear only once. Source: PBMCs, taken after nivolumab (anti-PD-1) treatment. These TCRs come from a person between 40 and 79 years old with oral cavity squamous cell carcinoma.

This clone appeared a few times. V gene TRBV14 combines with J gene TRBJ1-1; TRBD1 might be the D (5 bases). V gave up 4 bases and J gave up 0 bases, with 15 bases separating them. Germline V gives CDR1 SGHDN, CDR2 FVKESK. This CDR3 has 16 residues. The CDR3 spells CASSPRGLLMNTEAFF. In DNA form, the CDR3 reads TGTGCCAGCAGCCCGCGGGGGTTGCTCATGAACACTGAAGCTTTCTTT. Together with reference TRBV14 and TRBJ1-1, the CDR3 gives the full variable domain: EAGVTQFPSHSVIEKGQTVTLRCDPISGHDNLYWYRRVMGKEIKFLLHFVKESKQDESGMPNNRFLAERTGGTYSTLKVQPAELEDSGVYFCASSPRGLLMNTEAFFGQGTRLTVV.

A few counts support this clone. V gene TRBV19 combines with J gene TRBJ2-7, with 14 bases aligning to TRBD2. In germline, CDR1 is LNHDA, CDR2 SQIVND (reference sequence). The CDR3 is 14 residues long. V shed 5 bases and J 3 bases; nucleotides not matched to a gene: 0. The DNA of the CDR3 is TGTGCCAGTAGTGGACTAGCGGGAGGCTACGAGCAGTACTTC. This sequence encodes CASSGLAGGYEQYF.

The J gene is TRBJ1-1, the V gene TRBV6-5; TRBD1 matches at 7 bases. Germline V gene data show CDR1 as MNHEY and CDR2 as SVGAGI. The CDR3 consists of 15 residues. Germline trimming cut 2 bases from V and 5 bases from J; bases unmatched to any gene: 8. CDR3 sequence reads: CASSYGRGRGTEAFF. CDR3 DNA: TGTGCCAGCAGTTACGGTAGGGGGCGCGGGACTGAAGCTTTCTTT.

The J gene is TRBJ2-7, the V gene TRBV5-6; TRBD1 matches 9 bases. Looked up from germline, CDR1 is SGHDT and CDR2 is YYEEEE. V trimming: 4 bases; J trimming: 6 bases; junction bases outside the gene matches: 11. CDR3 length equals 15 residues. CDR3 loop: CASSKRPGQGSEQYF. In DNA form, the CDR3 reads TGTGCCAGCAGCAAACGTCCGGGACAGGGTTCCGAGCAGTACTTC.

This rearrangement joins TRBV7-2 to TRBJ2-5, with 7 bases lining up with TRBD2. There are 16 residues in the CDR3. Trimming cost V 5 bases and J 4 bases; bases outside gene matches: 13. Germline CDR1 reads SGHTA; CDR2 reads FQGNSA. CDR3 in DNA: TGTGCCAGCAGCCTGCCTCCGGGGGGACTACGAGAGACCCAGTACTTC. Its protein is CASSLPPGGLRETQYF.

This clone has only one observation. The chain is built from TRBV6-5 and TRBJ2-7; TRBD1 agrees at 8 bases. Germline CDR1 reads MNHEY; CDR2 reads SVGAGI. After removal of 2 bases from V and 6 bases from J, the junction contained 9 bases not matched to a gene. This CDR3 has 15 amino acids. For the CDR3, the DNA is TGTGCCAGCAGTTACACCGGGACAGGCCTCTCCGAGCAGTACTTC. Protein: CASSYTGTGLSEQYF.

This clone came up a few times. The chain carries TRBV4-1 and TRBJ2-2; 7 bases fit TRBD2. The V gene's germline CDR1 is MGHRA and CDR2 YSYEKL. V lost 0 bases, J lost 4 bases, and 5 bases stayed unmatched. The CDR3 consists of 16 residues. The DNA of the CDR3 is TGCGCCAGCAGCCAAGATCCGACTAGCAGCACCGGGGAGCTGTTTTTT. Residues: CASSQDPTSSTGELFF.

This chain uses TRBV10-2 with TRBJ1-4; 10 nucleotides match TRBD1. The CDR3 extends over 14 amino acids. Germline CDR1 WSHSY, CDR2 SAAADI. The trim removed 10 bases at V and 10 bases at J, leaving 12 bases unmatched. CDR3: CATSETGGLGKLFF. The CDR3 nucleotides read TGCGCCACCTCCGAGACAGGGGGCCTCGGAAAACTGTTTTTT.

The table lists this clone with a few counts. V gene TRBV20-1 combines with J gene TRBJ1-2; D possibly corresponds to TRBD1 (6 bases). This CDR3 region has 11 residues. The germline gives CDR1 DFQATT, CDR2 SNEGSKA (reference sequence). Trimming took off 7 bases at V and 7 bases at J, with 13 bases between the two ends. CDR3 sequence (DNA): TGCAGTGTCGAGGGGGATGCTGGCTACACCTTC. Protein product: CSVEGDAGYTF.

V is TRBV12-5 and J is TRBJ1-1, with 7 bases identical to TRBD1. Germline values: CDR1 LGHNT, CDR2 FRNRAP. The junction had 10 bases not matched to a gene; V was cut back by 0 bases and J by 0 bases. This CDR3 comprises 18 residues. Here the CDR3 DNA reads TGTGCTAGTGGTTTGGTAGTAGGGACAGACTCAATGAACACTGAAGCTTTCTTT. Its translation is CASGLVVGTDSMNTEAFF.

The J gene is TRBJ2-2, the V gene TRBV9, with 7 bases lining up with TRBD2. This CDR3 contains 16 residues. Per the germline V gene, CDR1 is SGDLS and CDR2 is YYNGEE. Trimming removed 4 bases from V and 4 bases from J; junction bases left unmatched: 10. The CDR3 sequence is CASSPWTRLPTGELFF. The CDR3 nucleotides read TGTGCCAGCAGCCCTTGGACTAGACTCCCCACCGGGGAGCTGTTTTTT.

The chain employs TRBV5-6 and TRBJ2-5; D ambiguous. The last part of the DNA fits TRBJ2-7 better; the J call may be wrong. Germline-derived CDR1 and CDR2 are SGHDT and YYEEEE. CDR3 length: 14 residues. The DNA of the CDR3 is TGTGCCAGCAGCAAGGTACGCCTAAACTACGAGCAGTACTTC. This encodes CASSKVRLNYEQYF.

This clone was seen just once. The chain couples TRBV4-1 to TRBJ2-1; D gene uncertain. CDR1 MGHRA and CDR2 YSYEKL come from the germline V gene. V dropped 0 bases and J dropped 3 bases, with 9 bases sitting between them. The CDR3 is 15 residues long. The CDR3 here is CASSQEVGIYNEQFF. The DNA of the CDR3 is TGCGCCAGCAGCCAAGAAGTGGGAATCTACAATGAGCAGTTCTTC.

The gene calls are TRBV2 and TRBJ1-4, with a tentative D call TRBD1 (6 bases). The germline V and J ends were trimmed by 6 bases and 8 bases, with 19 bases remaining between them. This CDR3 contains 15 residues. Germline lookup yields CDR1 SNHLY and CDR2 FYNNEI. The CDR3 region is CASRQGYLRAEKLFF. The CDR3 nucleotides are TGTGCCAGCAGACAGGGTTACTTGCGGGCCGAAAAACTGTTTTTT.

This sequence joins TRBV11-2 and TRBJ2-2; no clear D gene. The CDR3 extends over 15 amino acids. Trimming took 3 bases from V and 5 from J, leaving 13 bases between them. CDR1 SGHAT and CDR2 FQNNGV come from the germline V gene. CDR3 amino acids: CASSFTDVRTGELFF. The CDR3 nucleotides read TGTGCCAGCAGCTTTACGGACGTGAGGACCGGGGAGCTGTTTTTT.

V is TRBV6-6 and J is TRBJ1-3, with D maybe TRBD1 (5 bases). Germline CDR1 is MNHNY and CDR2 is SVGAGI (reference sequence). V was trimmed by 5 bases and J by 0 bases, leaving 8 bases between them. The CDR3 runs to 14 residues. CDR3 residues: CASSGANSGNTIYF. CDR3 DNA: TGTGCCAGCAGTGGGGCTAACTCTGGAAACACCATATATTTT.

Regarding this clone: At one end the junction does not follow the germline gene, possibly because of a read error. The V call is TRBV30, the J call TRBJ2-1, with a tentative D call TRBD2 (6 bases). This CDR3 has 14 residues. Looked up from germline, CDR1 is GTSNPN and CDR2 is SVGIG (reference sequence). CDR3 nucleotide sequence: TGTGCCTGGAGTGTCGGCGCGGGGTACACTGAGCAGTTCTTC. It yields the protein CAWSVGAGYTEQFF.

The genes are TRBV19 and TRBJ1-2; D is unresolved. In germline, CDR1 is LNHDA, CDR2 SQIVND (reference sequence). This CDR3 is 14 amino acids long. Trimming left V 4 bases short and J 2 bases short, with 11 bases between. CDR3 sequence reads: CASSNQEGNYGYTF. CDR3 in DNA: TGTGCCAGTAGTAACCAGGAAGGGAACTATGGCTACACCTTC.

The rearrangement links TRBV2 to TRBJ1-1; D call uncertain. The length of the CDR3 is 15 residues. Trimming shortened V by 6 bases and J by 4 bases, and 18 bases separated the two germline ends. CDR1 SNHLY and CDR2 FYNNEI come from the germline V gene. CDR3 residues: CASSSTLSVGTEAFF. The DNA of the CDR3 is TGTGCCAGCAGCTCCACCCTAAGTGTAGGCACTGAAGCTTTCTTT.

This rearrangement joins TRBV5-5 to TRBJ2-4, with D perhaps matching TRBD1 (5 bases). The CDR3 sequence is 16 residues long. The V end was cut by 3 bases, the J end by 0 bases, with 13 bases between. CDR1 SGHKS and CDR2 YYEKEE come from the germline V gene (reference sequence). In nucleotides, the CDR3 is TGTGCCAGCAGCTCCAGGGATTACTTAGCCAAAAACATTCAGTACTTC. Amino acid sequence: CASSSRDYLAKNIQYF.

The V call is TRBV6-4, the J call TRBJ1-1; possibly TRBD1 for D (6 bases). The V end was cut by 4 bases, the J end by 5 bases, with 14 bases between. The germline gives CDR1 MRHNA, CDR2 SNTAGT. The CDR3 has 14 amino acids. CDR3 in DNA: TGTGCCAGCAGTGTCGCGGGGGGGCGAACTGAAGCTTTCTTT. Protein: CASSVAGGRTEAFF.

The CDR3 loop reads CASRYRDVSYEQYF. As DNA, the CDR3 is TGTGCCAGCAGGTACCGGGACGTCTCCTACGAGCAGTACTTC. The rearrangement links TRBV2 to TRBJ2-7; D assignment may be TRBD1 or TRBD2 (5 bases each). The CDR3 is 14 residues long. The germline CDR1 and CDR2 sequences are SNHLY and FYNNEI. Trimming cost V 6 bases and J 0 bases, with 12 bases left between them. Based on the CDR3 plus reference TRBV2 and TRBJ2-7, the full variable domain is EPEVTQTPSHQVTQMGQEVILRCVPISNHLYFYWYRQILGQKVEFLVSFYNNEISEKSEIFDDQFSVERPDGSNFTLKIRSTKLEDSAMYFCASRYRDVSYEQYFGPGTRLTVT.

The chain uses TRBV6-6 and TRBJ1-6, with D unresolved. The CDR3 covers 13 residues. Germline loops: CDR1 MNHNY, CDR2 SVGAGI (reference sequence). V was shortened by 6 bases and J by 7 bases, with 10 bases between the two germline ends. The CDR3 is CASRLGGNSPLHF. The CDR3 nucleotides read TGTGCCAGCAGGTTGGGCGGCAATTCACCCCTCCACTTT.